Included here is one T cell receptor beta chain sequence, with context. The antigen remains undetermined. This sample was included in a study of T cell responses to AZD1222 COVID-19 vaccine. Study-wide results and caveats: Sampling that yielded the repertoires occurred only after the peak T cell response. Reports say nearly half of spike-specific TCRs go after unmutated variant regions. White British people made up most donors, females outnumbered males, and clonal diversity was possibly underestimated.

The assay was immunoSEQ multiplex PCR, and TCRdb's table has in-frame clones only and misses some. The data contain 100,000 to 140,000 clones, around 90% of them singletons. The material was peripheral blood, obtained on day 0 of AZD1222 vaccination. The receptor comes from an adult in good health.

The CDR3 DNA reads TGTGCTAGTGGCTCAGACGGAGGTCCGGGCGGCTATGGCTACACCTTC. It codes for CASGSDGGPGGYGYTF. The chain links TRBV12-5 to TRBJ1-2; D unresolved. The length of the CDR3 is 16 residues. Trimming stripped 6 bases from V and 4 bases from J, with 21 bases between. Germline V gene lookup returns CDR1 LGHNT and CDR2 FRNRAP.